Sequencing of this T cell receptor beta chain was carried out in a study of blood T cell repertoires in COVID-19. Across the study: Italy, Spain and the United States were the sources of the convalescent and acute COVID-19 samples. T cells, B-cell-depleted T cells, or PBMCs supplied cDNA or gDNA.

As handled by the study authors: Scientists estimated how many nucleated cells there were by amplifying reference gene primers. Produced via immunoSEQ multiplex PCR; TCRdb's table is partial and in-frame only. V and J calls plus clone size are reproduced from that table; the DNA served to infer D and trimming. The sample lists 35,000 to 50,000 clones, around 83% seen once, with around 6.1% in the top ten. The CDR3 has 14 amino acids. The V gene end was trimmed by 4 bases and the J gene end by 4 bases; junction bases not matched to a gene: 3. CDR1 and CDR2 from the germline V gene are SGHRS and YFSETQ.

The rearrangement joins TRBV5-1 to TRBJ1-3; 9 bases fit TRBD1. The sequenced sample consisted of peripheral blood. This clonotype was sampled from an elderly woman with acute or convalescent COVID-19. The CDR3 nucleotides read TGCGCCAGCAGCCCCGGGACAGGGGGAAACACCATATATTTT. Protein product: CASSPGTGGNTIYF.